This is a list of T cell receptor beta chains from one sample in a study of OX40 agonist ivuxolimab in advanced cancers. Sequenced by immunoSEQ multiplex PCR; TCRdb stores in-frame clones only, minus some. The data show about 91,000 clones, with 75% to 90% seen just once and 0.2% to 0.25% held by the top ten. This specimen consisted of CD4+ or CD8+ T cells sorted from blood, obtained in a trial of the OX40 agonist ivuxolimab. The source of these receptors is an adult with an advanced solid tumor such as melanoma, head and neck, liver or kidney cancer. The CDR3 runs from the conserved cysteine through the conserved F or W. The D gene is left open where the match is weak. Only some rows state a clone size, as once, few, many or a class for expanded clones.

d_call	v_call	clone_size	j_call	cdr3_aa	cdr3_nt
TRBD1	TRBV5-1	NA	TRBJ2-3	CASSLWTGVDTQYF	TGCGCCAGCAGCTTATGGACAGGGGTAGATACGCAGTATTTT
TRBD1	TRBV9	NA	TRBJ2-5	CASSVGRDRGRETQYF	TGTGCCAGCAGCGTAGGTCGGGACAGGGGACGGGAGACCCAGTACTTC
TRBD1	TRBV28	NA	TRBJ2-1	CASPPVGTAVYNEQFF	TGTGCCAGCCCTCCCGTGGGGACAGCGGTTTACAATGAGCAGTTCTTC
NA	TRBV5-4	NA	TRBJ2-3	CASSLNTDTQYF	TGTGCCAGCAGCTTGAACACAGATACGCAGTATTTT
NA	TRBV7-2	NA	TRBJ1-2	CASSLGRGFNYGYTF	TGTGCCAGCAGCTTAGGGCGGGGCTTTAACTATGGCTACACCTTC
NA	TRBV19	NA	TRBJ2-2	CASSSRHSGGELFF	TGTGCCAGTAGTAGTCGCCACTCGGGCGGGGAGCTGTTTTTT
NA	TRBV10-3	NA	TRBJ2-3	CAISGSADTQYF	TGTGCCATCAGTGGATCCGCAGATACGCAGTATTTT
NA	TRBV7-6	NA	TRBJ2-3	CASSLAPLAQLADTQYF	TGTGCCAGCAGCTTAGCGCCCCTAGCCCAGCTGGCAGATACGCAGTATTTT
NA	TRBV11-2	NA	TRBJ2-7	CASSLVPAPYEQYF	TGTGCCAGCAGCTTAGTGCCAGCACCCTACGAGCAGTACTTC
TRBD2	TRBV7-2	NA	TRBJ2-6	CASVGGAGANVLTF	TGTGCCAGTGTTGGGGGGGCTGGGGCCAACGTCCTGACTTTC
NA	TRBV19	NA	TRBJ2-1	CASSINSHNEQFF	TGTGCCAGTAGTATTAACTCTCACAATGAGCAGTTCTTC
NA	TRBV5-1	NA	TRBJ1-2	CASSLHQNYGYTF	TGCGCCAGCAGCTTGCATCAGAACTATGGCTACACCTTC
NA	TRBV30	many	TRBJ1-1	CARGGGRMAFF	TGTGCCCGGGGTGGGGGCCGGATGGCTTTCTTT